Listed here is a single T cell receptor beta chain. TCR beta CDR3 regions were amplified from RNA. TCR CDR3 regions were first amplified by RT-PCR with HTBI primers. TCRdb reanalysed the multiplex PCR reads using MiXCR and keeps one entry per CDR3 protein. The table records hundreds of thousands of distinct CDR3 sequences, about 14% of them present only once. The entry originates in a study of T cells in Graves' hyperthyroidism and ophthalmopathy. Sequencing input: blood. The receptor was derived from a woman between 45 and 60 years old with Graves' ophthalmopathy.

Here the CDR3 reads CASSQEGRGLVAFF. In nucleotides, the CDR3 is TGTGCCAGCAGCCAAGAGGGCAGGGGGCTTGTAGCTTTCTTT. The chain couples TRBV3-1 to TRBJ1-1; 8 bases are a match to TRBD1. V lost 0 bases, J lost 10 bases, and 7 bases stayed unmatched. Germline-derived CDR1 and CDR2 are LGHDT and YNNKEL (reference sequence). The CDR3 is 14 residues long.